The clone carrying this TCR beta chain appeared many times. The antigen is undetermined. The entry originates in a study of read filtering for tumor transcriptome and immune sequencing. Turning to the study itself: Transcriptome libraries were built from DNase-treated RNA. Findings and caveats of the study: Correlation between methods rose after single-read clonotypes were removed. Compared with RNA-seq, IR-seq gave much higher clonotype depth and reliability.

Germline trimming cut 0 bases from V and 6 bases from J; bases unmatched to any gene: 5. Germline CDR1 is SGDLS and CDR2 is YYNGEE. The length of the CDR3 is 15 residues. Molecular barcoded adaptors covering alpha/delta and beta/gamma chains were used on 400 ng RNA. TCRdb processed the reads anew with MiXCR; each CDR3 protein has one entry. The data hold about 130,000 distinct CDR3 sequences, with 10% to 15% observed a single time. The J gene is TRBJ2-1, the V gene TRBV9; 8 positions match TRBD2. The sequence came from a donor aged 40 or over with multiple myeloma. The material sequenced was a population of CD138-negative cells sorted from bone marrow. CDR3 nucleotides: TGTGCCAGCAGCGTAGCGGGAGGGCCTTCCAATGAGCAGTTCTTC. Amino acids: CASSVAGGPSNEQFF.